This TCR beta chain stems from a study of breast tumors, draining lymph nodes, adjacent tissues. A single record per CDR3 protein comes from TCRdb applying MiXCR to the multiplex PCR reads. The table includes roughly 100,000 distinct CDR3 sequences, under 40% detected once. General study points: Tumor TCR diversity was below lymph nodes but above nontumor tissue. Luminal-like breast cancer showed significantly greater tumor-nontumor repertoire similarity than basal-like breast cancer did. The lymph node origin of tumor T cells was framed as consistent with a hypothesis, not demonstrated. The data were judged consistent with most tumor T cells coming from lymph node and expanding in tumor.

In this sample, this clonotype turned up many times. Its target is not known. Breast cancer patients provided tissue from their axillary draining lymph nodes. In germline, CDR1 is DFQATT, CDR2 SNEGSKA (reference sequence). The CDR3 runs 14 residues. V was shortened by 6 bases and J by 0 bases, with 13 bases between the two germline ends. The chain is built from TRBV20-1 and TRBJ2-3; no firm D call. This TCR was recovered from a female donor with breast cancer. Some clones in this sample may be carry-over from other donors' samples. The sample was axillary lymph node tissue. The CDR3 here is CSAPKATSTDTQYF. The CDR3 coding sequence is TGCAGTGCCCCTAAAGCGACTAGCACAGATACGCAGTATTTT.